This TCR beta chain is drawn from a study of T cells after yellow fever vaccination. Study findings and constraints: Only a minor proportion of clonotypes was detected across both CD4 and CD8 compartments.

This clonotype turned up a few times. The target antigen is unknown. Using its own MiXCR run on the 5' RACE reads, TCRdb lists one record per CDR3 protein. The table has 150,000 to 200,000 distinct CDR3 sequences, 9.3% seen once. The V gene's germline CDR1 is SEHNR and CDR2 FQNEAQ (reference sequence). V gave up 10 bases and J gave up 0 bases, with 12 bases separating them. This CDR3 region has 14 residues. The rearrangement links TRBV7-9 to TRBJ2-2; D is unclear. The sequence was obtained from a man between 18 and 35 years old who received the YFV17D yellow fever vaccine. The sequences come from CD8+ T cells sorted from PBMCs, collected 45 days after the yellow fever booster vaccination. The CDR3 DNA follows: TGTGCCACCCGGGTAGCCCCGAACACCGGGGAGCTGTTTTTT. Translation gives CATRVAPNTGELFF.